These 28 T cell receptor beta chains were all obtained from the same sample, sequenced in a study of CD8+ T cells in alopecia areata. Following RNA extraction, reverse transcription yielded cDNA that acted as the sequencing template. Assay: immunoSEQ multiplex PCR; the TCRdb copy retains only in-frame clones and omits some. The sample gives about 220,000 clones, roughly 56% of which show up once; roughly 1.5% is in the top ten. The treatment denotes: oral pan-JAK inhibitor, 5-10 mg twice daily. Sequencing was performed on CD4+ T cells sorted from blood, taken at week 4, from a patient treated with tofacitinib. All receptors derive from a human donor with alopecia areata.

This clone turned up a few times. CDR3 region: CSASLRVGAYEQYF. The CDR3 nucleotides are TGCAGCGCAAGCTTGAGGGTCGGGGCCTACGAGCAGTACTTC. This sequence joins TRBV29-1 and TRBJ2-7, with a weak D call TRBD2 (5 bases). This CDR3 is 14 amino acids long. The germline CDR1 and CDR2 sequences are SQVTM and ANQGSEA. V gave up 7 bases and J gave up 2 bases, with 18 bases separating them.

CDR3 DNA sequence: TGTGCCAGCACCCAGGGTGAAGTTGAAGCTTTCTTT. Its protein is CASTQGEVEAFF. V and J are TRBV25-1 and TRBJ1-1; D possibly corresponds to TRBD1 (5 bases). Germline V gives CDR1 MGHDK, CDR2 SYGVNS. V lost 7 bases, J lost 7 bases, and 13 bases lay in between. This CDR3 has 12 residues.

The rearrangement uses TRBV30 and TRBJ1-5; possible D gene TRBD1, 5 bases. The germline gives CDR1 GTSNPN, CDR2 SVGIG (reference sequence). Trimming removed 0 bases from V and 2 bases from J, with 11 bases in between. The CDR3 runs to 15 residues. The CDR3 region is CAWSVGGAGNQPQHF. CDR3 coding DNA: TGTGCCTGGAGTGTTGGAGGGGCCGGCAATCAGCCCCAGCATTTT.

CDR3 protein: CASSPLSAGANVLTF. CDR3 nucleotide sequence: TGTGCCAGCAGCCCCCTCTCGGCTGGGGCCAACGTCCTGACTTTC. The V call is TRBV7-3, the J call TRBJ2-6; D is undetermined. The CDR3 contains 15 residues. Trimming removed 5 bases at V and 2 bases at J, with 10 bases between. Germline loops: CDR1 SGHTA, CDR2 FQGTGA.

This clone showed up just once. The J gene is TRBJ2-3, the V gene TRBV2; 11 bases agree with TRBD2. The CDR3 runs 18 residues. The V gene's germline CDR1 is SNHLY and CDR2 FYNNEI. The J segment lost 4 bases and the V segment lost 1 base, leaving 10 bases of the junction unmatched. For the CDR3, the DNA is TGTGCCAGCAGTGAAGTTGCTATTCGTAGCGGGGGGGCAGATACGCAGTATTTT. It translates to CASSEVAIRSGGADTQYF.

This clone has just a few counts. The chain joins TRBV7-9 to TRBJ2-6; TRBD1 is a possible D gene (5 bases). This CDR3 has 15 residues. The ends were cut back, 4 bases at V and 2 bases at J, with 9 bases in the middle. Germline V gene lookup returns CDR1 SEHNR and CDR2 FQNEAQ (reference sequence). DNA of the CDR3: TGTGCCAGCAGCTCACAGGTGCCTGGGGCCAACGTCCTGACTTTC. Protein sequence: CASSSQVPGANVLTF.

The chain links TRBV9 to TRBJ1-1, with D unclear. CDR1 and CDR2 (germline): SGDLS, YYNGEE. The V gene lost 2 bases and the J gene lost 5 bases, with 10 bases spanning the gap. The CDR3 is 13 amino acids. The DNA for the CDR3 is TGTGCCAGCAGCGTCCCCGGGAGGACTGAAGCTTTCTTT. Translated, it gives CASSVPGRTEAFF.

The CDR3 spells CASSSTGGQTGELFF. The DNA for the CDR3 is TGTGCCAGCAGCTCTACCGGGGGGCAGACCGGGGAGCTGTTTTTT. The chain couples TRBV7-4 to TRBJ2-2; a weak D match, TRBD2 (7 bases). Looked up from germline, CDR1 is SGHVT and CDR2 is SQSDAQ. This CDR3 contains 15 residues. The V end was cut by 4 bases, the J end by 5 bases, with 14 bases between.

This clone occurred many times. This chain links TRBV15 with TRBJ2-3, with 10 nucleotides matching TRBD2. The length of the CDR3 is 16 residues. The germline gives CDR1 LNHNV, CDR2 YYDKDF (reference sequence). V dropped 3 bases and J dropped 1; count of bases not matched to a gene: 4. The CDR3 DNA reads as TGTGCCACCAGCAGGCGGAGCGGGGGGGGCACAGATACGCAGTATTTT. Translation: CATSRRSGGGTDTQYF. The entire variable domain, with the rest obtained from reference TRBV15 and TRBJ2-3, is as follows: DAMVIQNPRYQVTQFGKPVTLSCSQTLNHNVMYWYQQKSSQAPKLLFHYYDKDFNNEADTPDNFQSRRPNTSFCFLDIRSPGLGDTAMYLCATSRRSGGGTDTQYFGPGTRLTVL.

This clone showed up just a few times. The chain links TRBV21-1 to TRBJ2-1; TRBD1 is the table's D call and was not checked against the DNA. TRBV21-1 constitutes a pseudogene. This CDR3 spans 15 amino acids. CDR3 bases: TGTGCCAGCCTGACACCGGGACAGGGCTACAATGAGCAGTTCTTC. This codes for CASLTPGQGYNEQFF.

A note on this clone: Germline is not matched at one junction end, which may reflect a read error. The chain is built from TRBV7-2 and TRBJ2-5, with D unresolved. The CDR3 runs to 13 residues. The germline V gene has CDR1 SGHTA and CDR2 FQGNSA. CDR3 nucleotide sequence: TGTGCCAGCAGCTTAGTACTTGCGGAGACCCGGTACTTC. It specifies CASSLVLAETRYF.

This chain links TRBV30 with TRBJ1-2; D may be TRBD1 (5 bases). This CDR3 comprises 14 residues. Trimming stripped 3 bases from V and 3 bases from J, with 14 bases between. Germline V gene sequence: CDR1 GTSNPN, CDR2 SVGIG (reference sequence). In DNA form, the CDR3 reads TGTGCCTGGAGCCGACAGAGCTCTCACTATGGCTACACCTTC. Protein product: CAWSRQSSHYGYTF.

The rearrangement links TRBV29-1 to TRBJ2-1, with TRBD2 identical over 7 bases. The CDR3 extends over 13 amino acids. Germline loops: CDR1 SQVTM, CDR2 ANQGSEA. Unmatched junction bases numbered 7, after V lost 4 bases and J lost 7 bases. Here the CDR3 DNA reads TGCAGCGTTGGTCGACTAGCCCTTAATGAGCAGTTCTTC. It codes for CSVGRLALNEQFF.

The chain couples TRBV7-8 to TRBJ1-1, with a weak D call TRBD1 (5 bases). V lost 5 bases and J lost 1, with 14 bases in between. CDR1 and CDR2 from the germline V gene are SGHVS and FQNEAQ. This CDR3 region has 15 residues. The CDR3, as DNA: TGTGCCAGCAGCCCTCGGGAGGGACGGAACACTGAAGCTTTCTTT. Its protein product is CASSPREGRNTEAFF. Full variable domain (remainder filled in from reference TRBV7-8 and TRBJ1-1): GAGVSQSPRYKVAKRGQDVALRCDPISGHVSLFWYQQALGQGPEFLTYFQNEAQLDKSGLPSDRFFAERPEGSVSTLKIQRTQQEDSAVYLCASSPREGRNTEAFFGQGTRLTVV.

This clone appeared a few times. J is TRBJ1-5 and V is TRBV15, with a tentative D call TRBD1 (5 bases). Between the trimmed V and J ends, which lost 1 base and 6 bases, there was a span of 16 bases. Germline CDR1 LNHNV, CDR2 YYDKDF (reference sequence). CDR3 length: 16 amino acids. CDR3 DNA: TGTGCCACCAGCAGAGGAAGCCCCCCTGGGGGTCAGCCCCAGCATTTT. It is translated as CATSRGSPPGGQPQHF.

This clone was found a few times. A read error may account for a junction end that differs from germline. CDR3 sequence: CSVKEVGGPAEAFF. The CDR3 coding sequence is TGCAGCGTTAAAGAGGTGGGGGGGCCCGCTGAAGCTTTCTTT. The chain uses TRBV29-1 and TRBJ1-1, with D maybe TRBD1 (6 bases). Germline V CDR1 and CDR2: SQVTM, ANQGSEA. The CDR3 runs to 14 residues.

The V call is TRBV5-1, the J call TRBJ2-1, with TRBD2 matching 13 bases. The V segment lost 0 bases and the J segment 0 bases; nucleotides outside the gene matches: 0. From germline, CDR1 is SGHRS and CDR2 YFSETQ. CDR3 length equals 17 residues. The CDR3 DNA reads TGCGCCAGCAGCTTGGGACTAGCGGGGGGCTCCTACAATGAGCAGTTCTTC. It is translated as CASSLGLAGGSYNEQFF.

This chain connects TRBV20-1 to TRBJ2-1; unclear D gene. V lost 2 bases, J lost 5 bases, and 4 bases lay in between. The CDR3 runs 11 residues. Germline lookup yields CDR1 DFQATT and CDR2 SNEGSKA (reference sequence). The CDR3 here is CSARLDNEQFF. CDR3 bases: TGCAGTGCTAGACTTGACAATGAGCAGTTCTTC.

The chain carries TRBV7-8 and TRBJ2-5; a possible D gene is TRBD1 (7 bases). Germline CDR1 and CDR2: SGHVS and FQNEAQ. V was cut by 5 bases and J by 3 bases, with 13 bases left in between. The CDR3 has 14 amino acids. The CDR3 loop is CASSRGGTEETQYF. Here the CDR3 DNA reads TGTGCCAGCAGCCGAGGGGGGACAGAAGAGACCCAGTACTTC.

V and J are TRBV5-6 and TRBJ2-3; tentatively, D is TRBD1 (5 bases). CDR1 and CDR2 (germline): SGHDT, YYEEEE. The V gene lost 3 bases and the J gene lost 2 bases, with 19 bases spanning the gap. CDR3 length: 17 residues. CDR3 DNA: TGTGCCAGCAGCTGGGGCGAGTCGAGAACCCTCACAGATACGCAGTATTTT. It specifies CASSWGESRTLTDTQYF.

This clone occurred once. The chain is built from TRBV13 and TRBJ1-3; possibly TRBD1 for D (5 bases). Trimming shortened V by 5 bases and J by 0 bases, and 8 bases separated the two germline ends. CDR3 length: 14 amino acids. CDR1 and CDR2 from the germline V gene are PRHDT and FYEKMQ (reference sequence). In DNA form, the CDR3 reads TGTGCCAGCAGCACAGGACTCTCTGGAAACACCATATATTTT. This sequence encodes CASSTGLSGNTIYF.

This CDR3 is CASSLVSGYEQYF. In DNA, the CDR3 is TGTGCCAGCAGCTTAGTTTCAGGCTACGAGCAGTACTTC. The J gene is TRBJ2-7, the V gene TRBV7-8; D call uncertain. Germline V lookup: CDR1 SGHVS, CDR2 FQNEAQ. Deletions cut 1 base from V and 3 bases from J, with 7 bases between. This CDR3 is 13 amino acids long. Variable domain in full (rest from reference TRBV7-8 and TRBJ2-7): GAGVSQSPRYKVAKRGQDVALRCDPISGHVSLFWYQQALGQGPEFLTYFQNEAQLDKSGLPSDRFFAERPEGSVSTLKIQRTQQEDSAVYLCASSLVSGYEQYFGPGTRLTVT.

This chain connects TRBV7-2 to TRBJ1-2; 7 bases map to TRBD1. Trimming took 4 bases from V and 4 from J; bases not matched to a gene: 12. The V gene's germline CDR1 is SGHTA and CDR2 FQGNSA. The CDR3 has 16 residues. CDR3 residues: CASSSYDMTGSYGYTF. DNA of the CDR3: TGTGCCAGCAGCTCCTATGACATGACAGGGTCCTATGGCTACACCTTC.

The J gene is TRBJ1-1, the V gene TRBV29-1; unclear D gene. This CDR3 has 10 amino acids. Trimming removed 0 bases at V and 6 bases at J, with 2 bases between. Germline V gene lookup returns CDR1 SQVTM and CDR2 ANQGSEA. The CDR3 here is CSVEEAEAFF. CDR3 nucleotides: TGCAGCGTTGAAGAGGCTGAAGCTTTCTTT.

V is TRBV9 and J is TRBJ2-3, with 7 nucleotides matching TRBD2. The CDR3 extends over 14 amino acids. Germline trimming cut 3 bases from V and 2 bases from J; bases unmatched to any gene: 3. Germline CDR1 and CDR2: SGDLS and YYNGEE. The CDR3 is CASSASGVTDTQYF. As DNA, the CDR3 is TGTGCCAGCAGCGCAAGCGGGGTCACAGATACGCAGTATTTT.

The genes are TRBV2 and TRBJ2-7; D unclear. There are 17 residues in the CDR3. The germline gives CDR1 SNHLY, CDR2 FYNNEI. The ends were cut back, 2 bases at V and 3 bases at J, with 20 bases in the middle. CDR3 sequence reads: CASSESKGQAQIYEQYF. CDR3 nucleotides: TGTGCCAGCAGTGAATCTAAAGGGCAGGCCCAGATCTACGAGCAGTACTTC.

This chain joins TRBV18 and TRBJ2-2, with D hard to call. Trimming cost V 2 bases and J 7 bases, with 8 bases left between them. Germline loops: CDR1 KGHSH, CDR2 LQKENI. The CDR3 is made up of 13 amino acids. The CDR3 coding sequence is TGTGCCAGCTCACCATCGAAGGGCGGGGAGCTGTTTTTT. The encoded protein is CASSPSKGGELFF.

There are many counts of this clone. This chain links TRBV5-6 with TRBJ2-7, with D perhaps matching TRBD1 (6 bases). CDR1 and CDR2 from the germline V gene are SGHDT and YYEEEE. Trimming pared 5 bases from V and 6 bases from J, leaving 18 bases between. There are 14 residues in the CDR3. The CDR3 coding sequence is TGTGCCAGCAGACTGACAGGCCCCTCTGCCGAGCAGTACTTC. Translation: CASRLTGPSAEQYF.